This T cell receptor (beta chain) is drawn from a study of T cell responses to AZD1222 COVID-19 vaccine. Study findings and constraints: Clonal diversity was possibly underestimated, and the donors were mostly white British, with more females.

The CDR3 extends over 15 amino acids. V gave up 6 bases and J gave up 2 bases; unmatched junction bases: 6. Germline CDR1 and CDR2: SQVTM and ANQGSEA. Second-dose groups at about 4 or about 12 weeks were pooled. As concerns this clone: The target antigen is unknown.

The protocol was immunoSEQ multiplex PCR, while the TCRdb copy is restricted to in-frame clones and leaves out a portion. The sample lists 97,000 or so clones, approximately 93% occurring once. Sample: peripheral blood, taken 28 days after the second AZD1222 dose. V is TRBV29-1 and J is TRBJ2-5, with 13 bases matching TRBD2. The TCR was taken from an adult who received the AZD1222 COVID-19 vaccine. The CDR3 spells CSVRTSGSRQETQYF. Here the CDR3 DNA reads TGCAGCGTCAGGACTAGCGGGAGTAGGCAAGAGACCCAGTACTTC.